This T cell receptor (beta chain) stems from a study of identical twins. Overall study findings and caveats: Zero-insertion findings could be partly confounded by invariant cells (MAIT and iNKT cells). Fewer insertions were carried by abundant cord blood beta clonotypes, but none was seen in memory repertoires.

Per germline, CDR1 MNHNS and CDR2 SASEGT. The V end lost 11 bases, the J end lost 2 bases, and 19 bases lay between the germline ends. The CDR3 consists of 14 residues. Using its own MiXCR run on the 5' RACE reads, TCRdb lists one record per CDR3 protein. The table lists around 370,000 distinct CDR3 sequences, roughly 9% of them singletons. This clonotype appeared a few times. Its antigen is unknown. The chain has TRBV6-1 and TRBJ2-7; a weak D match, TRBD2 (7 bases). The TCR was taken from a woman in her fifties or sixties in good health. Source material: naive T cells sorted from blood. The CDR3 loop is CASAGASGAYEQYV. The CDR3, as DNA: TGTGCCTCAGCAGGGGCTAGCGGAGCCTACGAGCAGTACGTC.